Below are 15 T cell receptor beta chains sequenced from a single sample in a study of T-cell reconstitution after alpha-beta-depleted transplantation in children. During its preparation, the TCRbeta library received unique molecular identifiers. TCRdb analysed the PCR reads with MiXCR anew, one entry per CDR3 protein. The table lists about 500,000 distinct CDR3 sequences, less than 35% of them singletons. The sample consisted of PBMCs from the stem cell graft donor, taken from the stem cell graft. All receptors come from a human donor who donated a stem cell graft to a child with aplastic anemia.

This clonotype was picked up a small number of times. DNA of the CDR3: TGCAGTGCTTTCCGGACGCCAGCTGACCAAGGAGGAAACACCATATATTTT. Encoded protein: CSAFRTPADQGGNTIYF. The J gene is TRBJ1-3, the V gene TRBV20-1; D is unclear. V lost 5 bases, J lost 4 bases, and 24 bases lay in between. The CDR3 is made up of 17 amino acids. Germline-derived CDR1 and CDR2 are DFQATT and SNEGSKA (reference sequence).

The CDR3 reads CASSQVGGRVAKNIQYF. CDR3 nucleotide sequence: TGTGCCAGCAGCCAAGTTGGCGGGAGGGTTGCCAAAAACATTCAGTACTTC. This rearrangement joins TRBV4-2 to TRBJ2-4, with 9 nucleotides matching TRBD2. V trimming: 1 base; J trimming: 1 base; junction bases outside the gene matches: 5. CDR3 length: 17 amino acids. Per germline, CDR1 LGHNA and CDR2 YNFKEQ.

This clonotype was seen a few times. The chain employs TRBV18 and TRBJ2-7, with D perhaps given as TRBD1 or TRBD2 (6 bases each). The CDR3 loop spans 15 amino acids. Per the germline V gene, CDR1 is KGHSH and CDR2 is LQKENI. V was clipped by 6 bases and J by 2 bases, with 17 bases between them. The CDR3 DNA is TGTGCCAGCTCCCGAGGAGGGTCAGGGGCCTACGAGCAGTACTTC. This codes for CASSRGGSGAYEQYF.

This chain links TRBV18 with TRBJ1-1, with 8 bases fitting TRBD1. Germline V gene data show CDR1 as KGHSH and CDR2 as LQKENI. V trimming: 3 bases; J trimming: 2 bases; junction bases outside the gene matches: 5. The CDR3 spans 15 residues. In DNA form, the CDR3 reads TGTGCCAGCTCACCTAGGGGACAGGTAAACACTGAAGCTTTCTTT. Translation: CASSPRGQVNTEAFF.

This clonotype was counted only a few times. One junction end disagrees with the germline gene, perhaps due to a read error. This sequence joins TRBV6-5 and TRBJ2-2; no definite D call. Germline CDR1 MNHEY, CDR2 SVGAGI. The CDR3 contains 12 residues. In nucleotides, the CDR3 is TGTGCTAGCAGCGCAGTCTCCGGGGAGCTGTTTTTT. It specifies CASSAVSGELFF.

The CDR3 DNA is TGTGCCTCCAGCCTCAGGGACCCTCGCACAGATACGCAGTATTTT. Translation: CASSLRDPRTDTQYF. The chain joins TRBV3-2 to TRBJ2-3; whether TRBD1, the table's D call, matches the DNA was not checked. TRBV3-2 is termed a pseudogene. The CDR3 length is 15 residues.

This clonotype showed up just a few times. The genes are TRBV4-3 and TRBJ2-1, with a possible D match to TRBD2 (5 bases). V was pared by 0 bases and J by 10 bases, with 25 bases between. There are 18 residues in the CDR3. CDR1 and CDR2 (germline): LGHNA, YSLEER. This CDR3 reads CASSQDRASSVLVKEQFF. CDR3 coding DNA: TGCGCCAGCAGCCAAGATCGGGCTAGCTCGGTATTAGTAAAAGAGCAGTTCTTC.

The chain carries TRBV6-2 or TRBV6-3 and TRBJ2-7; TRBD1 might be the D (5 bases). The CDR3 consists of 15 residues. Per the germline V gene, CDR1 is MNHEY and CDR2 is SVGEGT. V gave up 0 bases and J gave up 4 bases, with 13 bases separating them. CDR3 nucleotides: TGTGCCAGCAGTTACTCTCAGGGATCCCATTACGAGCAGTACTTC. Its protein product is CASSYSQGSHYEQYF.

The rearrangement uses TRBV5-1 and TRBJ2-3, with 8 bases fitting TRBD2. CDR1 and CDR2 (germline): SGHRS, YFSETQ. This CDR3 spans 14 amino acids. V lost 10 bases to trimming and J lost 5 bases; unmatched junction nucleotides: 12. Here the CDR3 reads CAGRVSGDGDTQYF. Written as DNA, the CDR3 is TGCGCCGGGCGAGTTAGCGGGGATGGAGATACGCAGTATTTT. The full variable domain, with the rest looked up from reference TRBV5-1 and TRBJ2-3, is KAGVTQTPRYLIKTRGQQVTLSCSPISGHRSVSWYQQTPGQGLQFLFEYFSETQRNKGNFPGRFSGRQFSNSRSEMNVSTLELGDSALYLCAGRVSGDGDTQYFGPGTRLTVL.

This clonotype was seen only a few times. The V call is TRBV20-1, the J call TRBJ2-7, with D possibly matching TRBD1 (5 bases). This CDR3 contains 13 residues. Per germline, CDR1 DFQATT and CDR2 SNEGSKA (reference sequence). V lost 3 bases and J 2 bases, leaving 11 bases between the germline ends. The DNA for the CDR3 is TGCAGTGCTAGGGGGCACTTTCCCTACGAGCAGTACTTC. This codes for CSARGHFPYEQYF.

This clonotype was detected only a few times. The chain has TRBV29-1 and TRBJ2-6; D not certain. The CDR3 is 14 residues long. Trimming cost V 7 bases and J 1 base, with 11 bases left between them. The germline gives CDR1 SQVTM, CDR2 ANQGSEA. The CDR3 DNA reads TGCAGCGCCACCGTTGGGTCTGGGGCCAACGTCCTGACTTTC. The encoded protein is CSATVGSGANVLTF.

CDR3 sequence reads: CSAISFLGLDVNEQFF. CDR3 sequence (DNA): TGCAGTGCTATTTCGTTTCTAGGACTAGATGTCAATGAGCAGTTCTTC. The rearrangement joins TRBV20-1 to TRBJ2-1, with 7 bases matching TRBD2. J gave up 6 bases and V 4 bases, and 15 bases lay outside the gene matches. This CDR3 spans 16 amino acids. The germline V gene encodes CDR1 DFQATT and CDR2 SNEGSKA (reference sequence).

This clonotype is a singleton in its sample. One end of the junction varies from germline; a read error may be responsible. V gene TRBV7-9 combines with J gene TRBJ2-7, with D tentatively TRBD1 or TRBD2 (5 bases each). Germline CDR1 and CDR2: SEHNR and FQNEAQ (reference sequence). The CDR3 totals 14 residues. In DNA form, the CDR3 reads TGTGCCAGCAGCTTAACGGGGCGACCCTACGGGCAGTACTTC. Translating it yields CASSLTGRPYGQYF.

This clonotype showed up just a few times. The CDR3 coding sequence is TGCGCCAGCAGCTTGGGAATTTTTGGGGGAGGCTACAATGAGCAGTTCTTC. This encodes CASSLGIFGGGYNEQFF. The V call is TRBV5-1, the J call TRBJ2-1; maybe TRBD2 (6 bases). The CDR3 contains 17 residues. CDR1 and CDR2 from the germline V gene are SGHRS and YFSETQ. Trimming removed 0 bases at V and 3 bases at J, with 16 bases between.

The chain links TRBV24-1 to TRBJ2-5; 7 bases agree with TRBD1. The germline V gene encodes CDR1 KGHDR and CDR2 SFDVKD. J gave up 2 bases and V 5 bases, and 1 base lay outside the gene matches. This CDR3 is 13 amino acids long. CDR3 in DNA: TGTGCCACCAGTGTGGGACAGCAAGAGACCCAGTACTTC. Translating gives CATSVGQQETQYF.